This T cell receptor (beta chain) is drawn from a study of T-cell reconstitution after alpha-beta-depleted transplantation in children. The CDR3 sequence is 16 residues long. Germline V gene data show CDR1 as SGHRS and CDR2 as YFSETQ. V lost 1 base and J lost 5; bases outside the gene matches: 7. TCRbeta library preparation incorporated unique molecular identifiers. TCRdb re-called the PCR reads with MiXCR, one entry per CDR3 protein. This repertoire shows around 600,000 distinct CDR3 sequences, under 25% found once; its top ten account for roughly 14%. Study-wide results and caveats: One year after transplant, T-cell counts and diversity came mostly from newly produced T cells.

This clonotype was counted at least ten times. Its antigen is as yet unknown. Sequencing was performed on PBMCs, mostly from graft donor cells, taken 360 days after TCRalphabeta/CD19-depleted stem cell transplant. V is TRBV5-1 and J is TRBJ2-3; TRBD1 matches at 10 bases. This receptor was obtained from a boy under two years old who had a stem cell transplant for acute myeloid leukemia, so the T cells may come from the graft donor. The CDR3 sequence is CASSLSGQGMGDTQYF. The CDR3, as DNA: TGCGCCAGCAGCTTGTCGGGACAGGGGATGGGAGATACGCAGTATTTT. The complete variable domain, with remaining parts taken from reference TRBV5-1 and TRBJ2-3, reads KAGVTQTPRYLIKTRGQQVTLSCSPISGHRSVSWYQQTPGQGLQFLFEYFSETQRNKGNFPGRFSGRQFSNSRSEMNVSTLELGDSALYLCASSLSGQGMGDTQYFGPGTRLTVL.